This T cell receptor beta chain was observed in a study of OX40 agonist ivuxolimab in advanced cancers. For the wider study: Ivuxolimab was an agonistic, fully human IgG2 monoclonal antibody directed against OX40 (CD134), a costimulatory receptor. Intravenous ivuxolimab was administered to patients every 2 weeks at six dose levels: 0.01, 0.1, 0.3, 1.5, 3 and 10 mg/kg. Of the approximately 50 patients in dose escalation, 19 had hepatocellular carcinoma, some 15 had melanoma, 9 had renal cell carcinoma and 9 had head and neck cancer. In the dose-escalation cohort, about four fifths of patients were male, and the mean age was 60 years with a range of about 20 to 80. Prior anti-PD-1, anti-PD-L1 or anti-CTLA-4 therapy was permitted, and 40% to 50% of dose-escalation patients had received checkpoint inhibitors. Partial responses were achieved by three dose-escalation patients, of whom one had hepatocellular carcinoma and two had cutaneous melanoma. Peripheral TCRbeta sequencing was intended to test whether TCR sequence diversity was altered and clonal T-cell expansion was caused by ivuxolimab. The monotherapy dose-escalation portion (N ≈ 55 patients) of the phase I ivuxolimab trial is reported in the paper. The study at large found these results: In partial responders in the 0.1-3.0 mg/kg groups, normalized peripheral clonal expansion was found to be among the lowest, especially among CD8+ T cells. Low levels of normalized T-cell clonal expansion were also seen in some patients who did not respond. Antigen specificity was not determined for the clonally expanded peripheral T cells. After ivuxolimab, expanded clones were on average more numerous among CD8+ T cells than among CD4+ T cells. At doses from 0.1 to 3.0 mg/kg, clonal expansion was seen in both CD4+ and CD8+ blood T cells between baseline and week 6.

The germline V gene yields KGHSH for CDR1 and LQKENI for CDR2. V lost 2 bases and J lost 12 bases; the stretch between them is 19 bases long. From the cysteine through the phenylalanine, the CDR3 covers 15 amino acids. The only DNA kept is the CDR3, 45 bases in frame from the first base. Patients with a history of autoimmune disease or receiving systemic immunosuppression were excluded from the trial. Peripheral blood for TCR sequencing was drawn from every dose cohort at baseline, at cycle 4 day 1 and at cycle 7 day 1. The samples were drawn from a first-in-human, open-label, multicenter phase I dose-escalation trial of ivuxolimab. Adults with locally advanced or metastatic head and neck squamous cell, hepatocellular, melanoma or renal cell carcinoma were enrolled in the trial. Before TCR sequencing, CD4+ T cells and CD8+ T cells were sorted from peripheral blood as separate populations. For this clone: Its antigen remains unidentified. No base qualities exist here, and no much larger clone lies one base off it.

Genomic DNA was extracted from sorted cells for sequencing of the TCRbeta CDR3 region. TCRbeta CDR3 regions were sequenced using the immunoSEQ Assay. As stored in TCRdb, this immuneACCESS dataset retains in-frame rearrangements with V and J assigned. A fraction of the clones does not appear; measured against another copy, unresolved V genes explain less than half of the discrepancy, and the remainder lacks a known reason. The sample table holds 50,000 to 75,000 clones, of which 92% were seen once. The leading ten clones occupy 0.62% of the sample. The chain was built from TRBV18 and TRBJ1-4, and the D gene may be TRBD1, 6 bases matching. The input for sequencing was CD4+ or CD8+ T cells sorted from blood, taken in a trial of the OX40 agonist ivuxolimab. The TCR was taken from an adult with an advanced solid tumor such as melanoma, head and neck, liver or kidney cancer. The nucleotides read TGTGCCAGCTCACCATTACCTATTGGACAGAGCGAACTGTTTTTT. Translation gives CASSPLPIGQSELFF. The full variable domain, with segments outside the CDR3 supplied by the reference TRBV18 and TRBJ1-4 proteins, appears as NAGVMQNPRHLVRRRGQEARLRCSPMKGHSHVYWYRQLPEEGLKFMVYLQKENIIDESGMPKERFSAEFPKEGPSILRIQQVVRGDSAAYFCASSPLPIGQSELFFGSGTQLSVL.